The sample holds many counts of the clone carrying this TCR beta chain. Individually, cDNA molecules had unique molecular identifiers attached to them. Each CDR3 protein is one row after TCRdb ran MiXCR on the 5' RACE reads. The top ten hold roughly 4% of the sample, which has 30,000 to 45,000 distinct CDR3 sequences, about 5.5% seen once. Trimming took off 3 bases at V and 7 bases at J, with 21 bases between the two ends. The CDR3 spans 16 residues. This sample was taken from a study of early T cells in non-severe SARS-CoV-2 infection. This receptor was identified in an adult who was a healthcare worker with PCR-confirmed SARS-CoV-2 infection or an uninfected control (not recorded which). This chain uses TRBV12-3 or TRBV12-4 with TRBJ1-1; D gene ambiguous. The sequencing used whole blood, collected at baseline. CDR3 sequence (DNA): TGTGCCAGCAGTTTTACTCCCACCGGACTTCCTAATGAAGCTTTCTTT. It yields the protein CASSFTPTGLPNEAFF.